This T cell receptor beta chain is drawn from a study of blood T cell repertoires in COVID-19. Background on the study: Samples representing acute and convalescent COVID-19 were sourced from the United States, Italy and Spain. PBMCs, B-cell-depleted T cells, or T cells were the source of the cDNA or gDNA that made up the material.

Per the original data handling: Nucleated cell counts were estimated from reference gene primer amplification. Here immunoSEQ multiplex PCR was the method, and the copy in TCRdb shows in-frame clones only, minus some. That table is the source of V, J and clone size, and D and trimming were worked out from the DNA. Here the sample spans under 300,000 clones, around 84% being singletons. Germline values: CDR1 SNHLY, CDR2 FYNNEI. V lost 6 bases, J lost 5 bases, and 16 bases stayed unmatched. There are 18 residues in the CDR3. Specimen: peripheral blood. The chain recombines TRBV2 with TRBJ2-1; 10 positions match TRBD1. The clonotype comes from a woman younger than 30 with acute or convalescent COVID-19. Here the CDR3 reads CASSRDRGSDLGNNEQFF. CDR3 coding DNA: TGTGCCAGCAGCCGGGACAGGGGTTCCGACTTAGGAAACAATGAGCAGTTCTTC.